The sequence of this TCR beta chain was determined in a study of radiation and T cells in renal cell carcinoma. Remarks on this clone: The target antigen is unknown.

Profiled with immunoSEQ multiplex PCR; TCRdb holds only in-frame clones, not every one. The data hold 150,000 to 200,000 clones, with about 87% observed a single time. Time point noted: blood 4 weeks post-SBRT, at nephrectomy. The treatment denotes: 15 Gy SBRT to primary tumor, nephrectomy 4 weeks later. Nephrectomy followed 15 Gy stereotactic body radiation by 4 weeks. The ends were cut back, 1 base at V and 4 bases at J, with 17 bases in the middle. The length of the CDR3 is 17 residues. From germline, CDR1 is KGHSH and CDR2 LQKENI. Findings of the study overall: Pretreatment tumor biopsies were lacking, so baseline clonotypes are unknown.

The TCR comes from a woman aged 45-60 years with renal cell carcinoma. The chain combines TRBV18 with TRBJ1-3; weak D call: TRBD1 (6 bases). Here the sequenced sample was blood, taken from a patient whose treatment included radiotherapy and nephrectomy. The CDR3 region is CASSPRGPGDIGNTIYF. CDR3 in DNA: TGTGCCAGCTCACCACGTGGTCCAGGGGACATCGGAAACACCATATATTTT.